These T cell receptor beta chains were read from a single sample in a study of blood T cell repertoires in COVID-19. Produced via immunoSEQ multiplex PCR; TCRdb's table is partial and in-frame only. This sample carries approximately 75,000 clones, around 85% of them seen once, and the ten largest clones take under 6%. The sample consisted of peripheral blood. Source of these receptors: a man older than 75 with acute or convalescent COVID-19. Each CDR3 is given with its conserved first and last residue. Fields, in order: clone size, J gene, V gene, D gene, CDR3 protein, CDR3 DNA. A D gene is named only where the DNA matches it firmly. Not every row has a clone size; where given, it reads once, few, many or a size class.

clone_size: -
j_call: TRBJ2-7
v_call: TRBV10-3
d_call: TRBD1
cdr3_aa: CAISVMPDRREQYF
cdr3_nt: TGTGCCATCAGTGTAATGCCGGACAGGCGCGAGCAGTACTTC

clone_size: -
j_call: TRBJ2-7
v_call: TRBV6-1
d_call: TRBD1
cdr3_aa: CASSEGTGSSYEQYF
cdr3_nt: TGTGCCAGCAGTGAAGGGACAGGGAGCTCCTACGAGCAGTACTTC

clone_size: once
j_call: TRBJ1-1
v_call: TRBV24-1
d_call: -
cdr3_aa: CATSDSRQNTEAFF
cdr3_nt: TGTGCCACCAGTGATAGCCGACAGAACACTGAAGCTTTCTTT

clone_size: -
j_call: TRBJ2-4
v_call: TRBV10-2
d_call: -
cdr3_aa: CARKLYREPNIQYF
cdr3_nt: TGCGCCAGAAAGCTTTACAGGGAACCAAACATTCAGTACTTC

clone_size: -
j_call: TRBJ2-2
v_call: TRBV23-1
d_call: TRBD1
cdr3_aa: CASSQSERQGALGELFF
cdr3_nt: TGCGCCAGCAGTCAATCGGAAAGGCAGGGGGCATTAGGGGAGCTGTTTTTT

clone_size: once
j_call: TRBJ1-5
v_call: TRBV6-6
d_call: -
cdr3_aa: CASSYSTGQTHQPQHF
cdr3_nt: TGTGCCAGCAGTTACTCGACAGGACAGACCCATCAGCCCCAGCATTTT

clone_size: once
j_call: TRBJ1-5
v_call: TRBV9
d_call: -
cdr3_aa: CASSYDQPQHF
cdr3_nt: TGTGCCAGCAGCTATGATCAGCCCCAGCATTTT

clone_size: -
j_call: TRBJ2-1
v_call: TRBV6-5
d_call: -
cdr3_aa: CASSYRRTSYNEQFF
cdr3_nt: TGTGCCAGCAGTTACCGGAGGACCTCCTACAATGAGCAGTTCTTC

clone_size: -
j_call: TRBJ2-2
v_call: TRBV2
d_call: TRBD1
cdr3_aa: CASRPGTGNTGELFF
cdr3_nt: TGTGCCAGCAGGCCCGGGACAGGTAACACCGGGGAGCTGTTTTTT

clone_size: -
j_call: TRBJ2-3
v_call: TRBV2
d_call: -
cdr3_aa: CASSPQDTQYF
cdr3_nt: TGTGCCAGCAGTCCACAAGATACGCAGTATTTT

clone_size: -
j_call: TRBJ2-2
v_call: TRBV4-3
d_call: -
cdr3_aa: CASSQEDSPGAGVSTGELFF
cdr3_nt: TGCGCCAGCAGCCAAGAGGACTCCCCAGGGGCGGGAGTATCTACCGGGGAGCTGTTTTTT